The rows below give T cell receptor beta chains drawn from one sample of a study of blood T cells in healthy people across ages. MiXCR, applied by TCRdb to the 5' RACE reads, yields one record per CDR3 protein. This table holds about 1.5 million distinct CDR3 sequences, 42% found once. The sequenced sample consisted of blood. These receptor sequences come from a woman aged 18-29 years in good health. Both conserved end residues are part of each CDR3. The order of the fields is CDR3 length, V gene, J gene, D gene, clone size, CDR3 protein, CDR3 DNA. D genes are given only for firm matches. Clone size is not always given. Where it is, it says once, few, many or a class for expanded clones.

22	TRBV4-1	TRBJ2-4	TRBD1	-	CASSQLTGTGLLERRAKNIQYF	TGCGCCAGCAGCCAGCTAACGGGGACAGGGCTTCTGGAGCGGAGGGCCAAAAACATTCAGTACTTC
14	TRBV6-5	TRBJ1-4	TRBD1	-	CASTPTGGNEKLFF	TGTGCCAGCACCCCTACAGGGGGGAATGAAAAACTGTTTTTT
15	TRBV4-2	TRBJ1-1	-	-	CASSPETGANTEAFF	TGTGCCAGCAGCCCCGAGACAGGCGCGAACACTGAAGCTTTCTTT
12	TRBV12-3/TRBV12-4	TRBJ2-7	-	-	CAVRDGAYEQYF	TGTGCCGTCCGGGACGGAGCCTACGAGCAGTACTTC
15	TRBV12-3/TRBV12-4	TRBJ1-1	-	-	CASTSAKGVRPEAFF	TGTGCCAGCACCTCAGCAAAAGGAGTTCGTCCTGAAGCTTTCTTT
15	TRBV6-1	TRBJ2-5	-	many	CASLPTPGPQETQYF	TGTGCCAGCCTTCCAACCCCGGGACCACAAGAGACCCAGTACTTC
15	TRBV9	TRBJ2-3	-	-	CASTLLGGLTDTQYF	TGTGCCAGCACCCTCCTTGGCGGGCTCACAGATACGCAGTATTTT
12	TRBV29-1	TRBJ2-7	-	many	CSVESPSYEQYF	TGCAGCGTTGAAAGCCCCAGCTACGAGCAGTACTTC
17	TRBV6-1	TRBJ1-5	-	-	CASSETATGTVNQPQHF	TGTGCCAGCAGTGAAACCGCCACCGGGACGGTCAATCAGCCCCAGCATTTT
15	TRBV3-1	TRBJ2-7	TRBD2	-	CASSHEAGVVYEQYF	TGTGCCAGCAGCCACGAAGCGGGGGTCGTCTACGAGCAGTACTTC
17	TRBV11-2	TRBJ2-1	-	-	CASSLVSQGNGQDEQFF	TGTGCCAGCAGCTTAGTTAGCCAAGGGAATGGGCAGGATGAGCAGTTCTTC
11	TRBV6-5	TRBJ2-7	-	few	CASSYMHEQYF	TGTGCCAGCAGTTACATGCACGAGCAGTACTTC
15	TRBV7-2	TRBJ2-5	TRBD2	-	CASSSGLAGPSGQYF	TGTGCCAGCAGCTCCGGACTAGCGGGGCCCTCTGGGCAGTACTTC
17	TRBV19	TRBJ2-1	-	-	CASSPNDRTRWYNEQFF	TGTGCCAGTAGCCCCAACGATAGGACCCGGTGGTACAATGAGCAGTTCTTC
16	TRBV7-2	TRBJ2-1	TRBD2	few	CASSRITSGRAGEQFF	TGTGCCAGCAGCCGTATTACTAGCGGGAGGGCAGGTGAGCAGTTCTTC
15	TRBV19	TRBJ2-3	TRBD2	few	CASRSTSGGLDTQYF	TGTGCCAGTAGGTCGACTAGCGGGGGCCTGGATACGCAGTATTTT